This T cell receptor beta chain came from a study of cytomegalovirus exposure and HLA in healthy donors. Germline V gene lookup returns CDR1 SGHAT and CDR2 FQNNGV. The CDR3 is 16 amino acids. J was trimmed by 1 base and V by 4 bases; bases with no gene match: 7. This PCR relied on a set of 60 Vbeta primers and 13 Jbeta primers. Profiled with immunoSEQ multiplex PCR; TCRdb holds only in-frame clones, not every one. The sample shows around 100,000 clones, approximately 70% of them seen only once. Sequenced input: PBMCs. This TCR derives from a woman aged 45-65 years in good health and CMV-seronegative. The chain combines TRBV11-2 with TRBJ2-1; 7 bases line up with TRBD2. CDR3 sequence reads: CASSSVAGPSYNEQFF. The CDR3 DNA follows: TGTGCCAGCAGCTCCGTAGCGGGTCCTTCCTACAATGAGCAGTTCTTC.